These 3 T cell receptor beta chains were all obtained from the same sample, sequenced in a study of blood T cell repertoires in COVID-19. TCRdb's table, derived via immunoSEQ multiplex PCR, lists solely in-frame clones and lacks some. Of about 140,000 clones listed, more than 75% are singletons. Sequencing was done on a sample of peripheral blood. The receptors come from a human donor in a cohort sampled during active COVID-19.

The rearrangement links TRBV7-2 to TRBJ2-1; perhaps TRBD2 as D (5 bases). This CDR3 region has 14 residues. In germline, CDR1 is SGHTA, CDR2 FQGNSA. V was trimmed by 6 bases and J by 10 bases, leaving 19 bases between them. CDR3: CASRKDGRTGEQFF. CDR3 DNA: TGTGCCAGCAGGAAGGACGGTAGGACGGGGGAGCAGTTCTTC. Complete variable domain (other parts from reference TRBV7-2 and TRBJ2-1): GAGVSQSPSNKVTEKGKDVELRCDPISGHTALYWYRQSLGQGLEFLIYFQGNSAPDKSGLPSDRFSAERTGGSVSTLTIQRTQQEDSAVYLCASRKDGRTGEQFFGPGTRLTVL.

This sequence joins TRBV18 and TRBJ2-5; TRBD1 might be the D (5 bases). V dropped 0 bases and J dropped 5 bases, with 16 bases sitting between them. CDR3 size: 16 residues. The germline gives CDR1 KGHSH, CDR2 LQKENI. CDR3 loop: CASSPPGRNPPETQYF. CDR3 DNA sequence: TGTGCCAGCTCACCACCGGGGCGAAACCCTCCTGAGACCCAGTACTTC.

The rearrangement uses TRBV19 and TRBJ1-5, with 12 bases aligning to TRBD1. V lost 6 bases, J lost 7 bases, and 19 bases stayed unmatched. The germline gives CDR1 LNHDA, CDR2 SQIVND (reference sequence). There are 19 residues in the CDR3. The CDR3 region is CASSLTGTGGDMGGQPQHF. CDR3 bases: TGTGCCAGTAGCCTGACCGGGACAGGGGGCGACATGGGCGGACAGCCCCAGCATTTT.